This is a list of T cell receptor beta chains from one sample in a study of cytomegalovirus exposure and HLA in healthy donors. Using immunoSEQ multiplex PCR, the repertoire was profiled, and TCRdb retains in-frame clones only, with some absent. The sample has some 140,000 clones, roughly 75% seen once. Sequenced sample: PBMCs. Source of these receptors: a man aged 25-40 years in good health. Both conserved end residues are part of each CDR3. A D gene is named only where the DNA matches it firmly. Rows may omit the clone size; those that give it use once, few, many or a size class.

TGTGCCAGCAGCTTGTGGGGTAGCGGGAGCCCCACAGATACGCAGTATTTT,CASSLWGSGSPTDTQYF,TRBV5-4,TRBJ2-3,TRBD2,NA
TGTGCCAGCACCGGGTCTGTAGCGCCTACCTACGAGCAGTACTTC,CASTGSVAPTYEQYF,TRBV6-1,TRBJ2-7,NA,NA
TGTGCCAGTGAGGGGACAGGGGGCGCCGGTCAGCCCCAGCATTTT,CASEGTGGAGQPQHF,TRBV19,TRBJ1-5,TRBD1,once
TGTGCCAGCAGCCCTAGACAGGCCTCCGGGGAGCTGTTTTTT,CASSPRQASGELFF,TRBV11-3,TRBJ2-2,NA,NA
TGTGCCAGCAGTGAATGGGGCAGCAATGAAGCTTTCTTT,CASSEWGSNEAFF,TRBV6-1,TRBJ1-1,NA,NA
TGTGCCAGTAGCTTTGGTTGGGGCAGGGGTGAGCAGTTCTTC,CASSFGWGRGEQFF,TRBV19,TRBJ2-1,NA,NA
TGTGCCAGCAGCCGTGGGGGGCGGGAGGGGACCCAGTACTTC,CASSRGGREGTQYF,TRBV7-3,TRBJ2-5,TRBD2,NA
TGTGCCAGCAGACCCGACAGGGGGCTTGGCTACACCTTC,CASRPDRGLGYTF,TRBV2,TRBJ1-2,TRBD1,NA
TGTGCCAGCAGCAGGACAGGGTCAGCCTACACCTTC,CASSRTGSAYTF,TRBV9,TRBJ1-2,TRBD1,NA
TGTGCCTGGAGGGTTCGGGGGCCCCTCCACTTT,CAWRVRGPLHF,TRBV30,TRBJ1-6,NA,few
TGCGCCAGCGGTCCTAGCGGGGCCCCCTACGAGCAGTACTTC,CASGPSGAPYEQYF,TRBV10-1,TRBJ2-7,TRBD2,NA
TGTGCCAGTAGTATAGATCTATATGGGACAGGGGATGGCTACACCTTC,CASSIDLYGTGDGYTF,TRBV19,TRBJ1-2,TRBD1,few
TGCAGTGCTAGGGTGGGGAGGCCCCAGTACTTC,CSARVGRPQYF,TRBV20-1,TRBJ2-5,NA,NA
TGTGCCAGCAGTCCCTGGGGAGGGGGACAGCCCCAGCATTTT,CASSPWGGGQPQHF,TRBV27,TRBJ1-5,NA,NA
TGTGCCAGCTCGTCACAGGGGGCGGACACTGAAGCTTTCTTT,CASSSQGADTEAFF,TRBV18,TRBJ1-1,TRBD1,NA
TGTGCCAGCACCACGCAGGGGGCGACTACTGAAGCTTTCTTT,CASTTQGATTEAFF,TRBV6-5,TRBJ1-1,TRBD1,NA
TGTGCCAGCAGCCCACGGACAGGGGTTGACAATGAGCAGTTCTTC,CASSPRTGVDNEQFF,TRBV11-3,TRBJ2-1,TRBD1,NA
TGTGCCAGCAGCGCCTCCCGGGACAGATCCACCGGGGAGCTGTTTTTT,CASSASRDRSTGELFF,TRBV7-9,TRBJ2-2,TRBD1,NA
TGTGCCAGCAGACCGGCAGGGGGAGGCAATCAGCCCCAGCATTTT,CASRPAGGGNQPQHF,TRBV6-5,TRBJ1-5,TRBD1,NA
TGTGCCAGCAGCTTAACCCAGCGGGAGGTGGACGAGCAGTACTTC,CASSLTQREVDEQYF,TRBV7-9,TRBJ2-7,TRBD2,NA
TGTGCCAGCCGGGGACAGAACACCGGGGAGCTGTTTTTT,CASRGQNTGELFF,TRBV14,TRBJ2-2,NA,NA
TGTGCCAGCAGCCAGAACGGAAACACCATATATTTT,CASSQNGNTIYF,TRBV7-6,TRBJ1-3,NA,NA
TGTGCCAGCAGTTCGCACAGGGGGAGCAATCAGCCCCAGCATTTT,CASSSHRGSNQPQHF,TRBV6-5,TRBJ1-5,TRBD1,few
TGTGCCAGCAGTTACAGCAGGGGGAATCAGCCCCAGCATTTT,CASSYSRGNQPQHF,TRBV6-5,TRBJ1-5,TRBD1,NA
TGTGCCAGCAGTGACTCTGGAGCAACTAATGAAAAACTGTTTTTT,CASSDSGATNEKLFF,TRBV6-4,TRBJ1-4,NA,few
TGTGCCAGCAGTTACTCGAGCGGGAGCTCCCCCGCTGAGCAGTTCTTC,CASSYSSGSSPAEQFF,TRBV6-5,TRBJ2-1,TRBD2,NA
TGTGCCTGGAGTGTGGGGGGGAATGGAAACACTGAAGCTTTCTTT,CAWSVGGNGNTEAFF,TRBV30,TRBJ1-1,NA,NA
TGTGCCAGCAGCTTAGCCTCAACAGGGAGCGGCACTGAAGCTTTCTTT,CASSLASTGSGTEAFF,TRBV11-1,TRBJ1-1,NA,NA
TGTGCCAGCAGTTACTCCGGGGGCTACGAGCAGTACTTC,CASSYSGGYEQYF,TRBV27,TRBJ2-7,NA,NA
TGTGCCAGCAGCCAAGATCTTACAGGGTGGCAGTTCTTC,CASSQDLTGWQFF,TRBV14,TRBJ2-1,NA,NA
TGCAGCGCGGGGGAACAGGTCGCCTCCACTGAAGCTTTCTTT,CSAGEQVASTEAFF,TRBV29-1,TRBJ1-1,NA,NA
TGTGCCAGCAGCCTGGGACTAGCGGCCAACACCGGGGAGCTGTTTTTT,CASSLGLAANTGELFF,TRBV11-2,TRBJ2-2,TRBD2,NA
TGTGCCAGCAGCCGCGGGACAGGGGAGACCTATGGCTACACCTTC,CASSRGTGETYGYTF,TRBV27,TRBJ1-2,TRBD1,NA
TGTGCCAGCAGCGTAGCCTTAAGGGGTTATAGTAACACCATATATTTT,CASSVALRGYSNTIYF,TRBV9,TRBJ1-3,NA,NA
TGTGCCAGCAGCTTAGACAGGGAAGGCTATGGCTACACCTTC,CASSLDREGYGYTF,TRBV7-9,TRBJ1-2,NA,NA
TGTGCCAGCAGTGATGGGCGCAATCAGCCCCAGCATTTT,CASSDGRNQPQHF,TRBV2,TRBJ1-5,NA,NA
TGTGCCAGCAGGGACGGCGGGAGTATCAACGAGCAGTACTTC,CASRDGGSINEQYF,TRBV6-5,TRBJ2-7,TRBD2,NA
TGCGCCAGCGGAGCCGGGACTAGCGCCAACATTCAGTACTTC,CASGAGTSANIQYF,TRBV5-1,TRBJ2-4,TRBD2,NA
TGTGCCAGCAGTGCCCGGGACAGATCCGAGCAGTACTTC,CASSARDRSEQYF,TRBV6-5,TRBJ2-7,TRBD1,NA
TGTGCCAGCAGTTTGACCGCAGCGGGTAGCGGAGGTTACAATGAGCAGTTCTTC,CASSLTAAGSGGYNEQFF,TRBV28,TRBJ2-1,NA,once
TGTGCCAGCAGCCCGACAGAGCTGGTGCGCGAGCAGTACTTC,CASSPTELVREQYF,TRBV5-6,TRBJ2-7,NA,NA
TGTGCCAGCAGCTTAGTGACAGGATTTATGAACACTGAAGCTTTCTTT,CASSLVTGFMNTEAFF,TRBV7-2,TRBJ1-1,NA,NA
TGTTCCAGCAGCCCCCGCCAACGGGAGCTGGACGAGCAGTACTTC,CSSSPRQRELDEQYF,TRBV7-9,TRBJ2-7,NA,once
TGTGCCAGCAGTGAGTGGGGAGTAAATGAAAAACTGTTTTTT,CASSEWGVNEKLFF,TRBV2,TRBJ1-4,NA,once
TGTGCCAGTAGCTGGCTGAACACTGAAGCTTTCTTT,CASSWLNTEAFF,TRBV19,TRBJ1-1,NA,NA
TGTGCCATCAGTGGTGCAGGGTTGGGCACAGATACGCAGTATTTT,CAISGAGLGTDTQYF,TRBV10-3,TRBJ2-3,NA,NA
TGTGCCAGCAGTGTGAGACAGGGCGACGAGCAGTACTTC,CASSVRQGDEQYF,TRBV2,TRBJ2-7,TRBD1,NA
TGTGCCAGCAGCTTAGGTGCTAGCGGGAGGGACTACAATGAGCAGTTCTTC,CASSLGASGRDYNEQFF,TRBV7-6,TRBJ2-1,TRBD2,NA
TGTGCCAGCAGCTTTCTAGCGGGAGCTCCAGGGGAGCTGTTTTTT,CASSFLAGAPGELFF,TRBV7-6,TRBJ2-2,TRBD2,NA
TGTGCCAGCCGACTAGCGGGGCCCTACGAGCAGTACTTC,CASRLAGPYEQYF,TRBV28,TRBJ2-7,TRBD2,few
TGTGCCAGCAGCATAGGGCGGAGGTGGCCCCAGCATTTT,CASSIGRRWPQHF,TRBV21-1,TRBJ1-5,NA,NA
TGTGCCAGCAGCGTAGGCGTTGAACCCACCACTGAAGCTTTCTTT,CASSVGVEPTTEAFF,TRBV9,TRBJ1-1,NA,NA
TGTGCCAGCAGCCAGCCAATACTCCTAGCGCACGACTACAATGAGCAGTTCTTC,CASSQPILLAHDYNEQFF,TRBV14,TRBJ2-1,NA,NA
TGCGCCAGCAGCACGGACGCGAGGGGGTTGAGGGCCGGTGAGCAGTTCTTC,CASSTDARGLRAGEQFF,TRBV4-3,TRBJ2-1,NA,NA
TGTGCCAGCAGCTCGATGACCGGGGGGCAGTACTTC,CASSSMTGGQYF,TRBV7-2,TRBJ2-7,NA,once
TGCAGCGTTGGTAGACAACCGAATGAAAAACTGTTTTTT,CSVGRQPNEKLFF,TRBV29-1,TRBJ1-4,NA,NA
TGTGCCAGCAGCCCCTCGGGGACTAGCGACAACAATGAGCAGTTCTTC,CASSPSGTSDNNEQFF,TRBV7-3,TRBJ2-1,TRBD2,NA
TGTGCCAGCAGCTCCCCGGCCCGGAGGACAGGGGAGACCCAGTACTTC,CASSSPARRTGETQYF,TRBV7-9,TRBJ2-5,TRBD1,NA
TGTGCCAGCAGCCCGGGGAGGGGGACTAGCGGATACGAGCAGTACTTC,CASSPGRGTSGYEQYF,TRBV5-5,TRBJ2-7,TRBD2,NA